This T cell receptor beta chain was identified during a study of regulatory T cells in long-lasting Graves disease. Regarding the study as a whole: The number of shared public clonotypes was higher in persistent patients (roughly 3,000) than new patients (more than 850).

Arm-PCR with iRepertoire HTBI primers amplified the CDR3 regions for these TCR beta libraries. In the authors' methods: Throughout the samples, researchers identified roughly 57 TRBV and roughly 13 TRBJ segments. TCRdb re-analysed the multiplex PCR reads in MiXCR, keeping a single row per CDR3 protein. The V and J calls and clone size come from TCRdb's table, not from the authors' own analysis. This table holds over 300,000 distinct CDR3 sequences, about 14% found once. Germline V CDR1 and CDR2: SGHAT, FQNNGV. V gave up 8 bases and J gave up 5 bases, with 15 bases separating them. The CDR3 spans 14 residues. Time point reported: newly diagnosed GD, antithyroid drugs for less than 3 months. Generation of the TCR library employed RNA extracted from PBMCs. A word on this clonotype: The antigen is undetermined.

The gene calls are TRBV11-2 and TRBJ1-4, with D perhaps TRBD1 (6 bases). This TCR derives from a female donor with Graves disease. This material consisted of peripheral blood mononuclear cells (PBMCs), taken at new diagnosis, from a patient treated with antithyroid drugs. Here the CDR3 reads CASVRGGANEKLFF. The CDR3 bases are TGTGCCAGCGTGAGGGGGGGCGCAAATGAAAAACTGTTTTTT.